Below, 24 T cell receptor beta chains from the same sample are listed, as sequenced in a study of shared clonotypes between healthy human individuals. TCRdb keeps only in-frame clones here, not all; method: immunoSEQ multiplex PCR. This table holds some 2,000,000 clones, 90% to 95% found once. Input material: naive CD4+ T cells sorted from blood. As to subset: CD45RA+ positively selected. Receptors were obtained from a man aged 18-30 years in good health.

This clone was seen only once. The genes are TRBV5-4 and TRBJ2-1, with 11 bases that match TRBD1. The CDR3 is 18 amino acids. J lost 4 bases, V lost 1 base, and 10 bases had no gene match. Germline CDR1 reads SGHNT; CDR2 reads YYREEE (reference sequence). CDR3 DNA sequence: TGTGCCAGCAGCTTGTCGGGACAGGGGGTATCGCCGTACAATGAGCAGTTCTTC. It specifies CASSLSGQGVSPYNEQFF.

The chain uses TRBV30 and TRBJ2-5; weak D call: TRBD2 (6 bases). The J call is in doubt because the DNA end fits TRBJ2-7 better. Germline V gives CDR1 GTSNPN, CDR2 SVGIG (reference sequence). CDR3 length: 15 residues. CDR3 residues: CAWSVSIGSSYEQYF. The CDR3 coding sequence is TGTGCCTGGAGTGTAAGTATCGGGAGCTCCTACGAGCAGTACTTC.

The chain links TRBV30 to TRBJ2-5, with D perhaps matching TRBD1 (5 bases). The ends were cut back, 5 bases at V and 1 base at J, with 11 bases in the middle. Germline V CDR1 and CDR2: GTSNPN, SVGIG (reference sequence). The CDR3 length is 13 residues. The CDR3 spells CAWSQGFQETQYF. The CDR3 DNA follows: TGTGCCTGGTCTCAGGGATTCCAAGAGACCCAGTACTTC. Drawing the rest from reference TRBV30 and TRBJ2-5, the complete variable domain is SQTIHQWPATLVQPVGSPLSLECTVEGTSNPNLYWYRQAAGRGLQLLFYSVGIGQISSEVPQNLSASRPQDRQFILSSKKLLLSDSGFYLCAWSQGFQETQYFGPGTRLLVL.

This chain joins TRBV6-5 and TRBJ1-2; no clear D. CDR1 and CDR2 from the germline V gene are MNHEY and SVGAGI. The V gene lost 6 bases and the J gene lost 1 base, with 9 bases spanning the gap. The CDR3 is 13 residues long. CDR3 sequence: CASSQPSNYGYTF. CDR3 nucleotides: TGTGCCAGCAGCCAACCCAGTAACTATGGCTACACCTTC.

CDR3 in DNA: TGTGCCAGCAAACGACTAGCGGGGGGGCCGGACAATGAGCAGTTCTTC. This translates into CASKRLAGGPDNEQFF. The rearrangement uses TRBV2 and TRBJ2-1, with 14 bases that match TRBD2. Germline loops: CDR1 SNHLY, CDR2 FYNNEI. V trimming: 7 bases; J trimming: 5 bases; junction bases outside the gene matches: 7. This CDR3 region has 16 residues.

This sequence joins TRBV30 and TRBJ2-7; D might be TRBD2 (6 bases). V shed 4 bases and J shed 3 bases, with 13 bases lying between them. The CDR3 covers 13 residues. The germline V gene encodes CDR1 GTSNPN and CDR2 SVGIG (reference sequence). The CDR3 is CAWKDGSYYEQYF. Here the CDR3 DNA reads TGTGCCTGGAAGGACGGGAGCTACTACGAGCAGTACTTC.

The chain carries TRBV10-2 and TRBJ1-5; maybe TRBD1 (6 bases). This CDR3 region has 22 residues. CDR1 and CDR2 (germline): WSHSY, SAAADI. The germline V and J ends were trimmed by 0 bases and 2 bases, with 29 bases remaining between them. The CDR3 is CASSESSRERYRVYLGNQPQHF. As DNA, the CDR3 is TGCGCCAGCAGTGAGTCCAGTCGAGAGAGGTACAGGGTATACCTGGGCAATCAGCCCCAGCATTTT.

CDR3 residues: CASKVGTGKNIQYF. The CDR3 nucleotides are TGTGCCAGCAAAGTGGGGACAGGGAAAAACATTCAGTACTTC. This chain links TRBV6-5 with TRBJ2-4; 9 nucleotides line up with TRBD1. Germline lookup yields CDR1 MNHEY and CDR2 SVGAGI. V lost 7 bases to trimming and J lost 4 bases; unmatched junction nucleotides: 5. The CDR3 totals 14 residues.

In DNA form, the CDR3 reads TGTGCCTGGAGTGGAGGGAGAGGGGTCGAGACCCAGTACTTC. It is translated as CAWSGGRGVETQYF. The chain couples TRBV30 to TRBJ2-5; D might be TRBD1 or TRBD2, each matching 5 bases. Germline CDR1 reads GTSNPN; CDR2 reads SVGIG (reference sequence). This CDR3 has 14 residues. V was shortened by 1 base and J by 5 bases, with 14 bases between the two germline ends.

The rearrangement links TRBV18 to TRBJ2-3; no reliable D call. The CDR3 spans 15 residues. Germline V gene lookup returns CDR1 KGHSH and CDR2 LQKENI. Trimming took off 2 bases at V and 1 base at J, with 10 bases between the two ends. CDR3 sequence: CASSPAAQGTDTQYF. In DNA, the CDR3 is TGTGCCAGCTCACCAGCAGCTCAGGGCACAGATACGCAGTATTTT.

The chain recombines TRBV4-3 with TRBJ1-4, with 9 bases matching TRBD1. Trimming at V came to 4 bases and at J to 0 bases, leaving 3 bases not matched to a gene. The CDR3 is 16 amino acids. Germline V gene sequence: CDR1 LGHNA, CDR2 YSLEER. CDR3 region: CASSPDRGTTNEKLFF. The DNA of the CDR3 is TGCGCCAGCAGCCCGGACAGGGGAACAACTAATGAAAAACTGTTTTTT.

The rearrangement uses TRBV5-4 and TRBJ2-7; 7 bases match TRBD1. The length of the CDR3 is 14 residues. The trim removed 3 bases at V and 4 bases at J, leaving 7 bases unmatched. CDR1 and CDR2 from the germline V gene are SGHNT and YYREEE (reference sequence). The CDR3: CASSSGQMTYEQYF. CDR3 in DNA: TGTGCCAGCAGCTCGGGACAGATGACATACGAGCAGTACTTC.

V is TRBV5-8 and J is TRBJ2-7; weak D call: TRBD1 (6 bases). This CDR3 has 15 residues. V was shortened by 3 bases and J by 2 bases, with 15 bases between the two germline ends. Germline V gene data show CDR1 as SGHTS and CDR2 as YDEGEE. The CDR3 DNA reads TGTGCCAGCAGCTCTCTGGGGGCAGGGCCCTACGAGCAGTACTTC. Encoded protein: CASSSLGAGPYEQYF.

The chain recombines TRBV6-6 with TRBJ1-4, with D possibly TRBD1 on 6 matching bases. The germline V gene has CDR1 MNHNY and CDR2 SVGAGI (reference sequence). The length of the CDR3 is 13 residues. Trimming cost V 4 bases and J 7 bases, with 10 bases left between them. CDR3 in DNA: TGTGCCAGCAGTTGGGGGGCGAGTGAAAAACTGTTTTTT. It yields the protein CASSWGASEKLFF.

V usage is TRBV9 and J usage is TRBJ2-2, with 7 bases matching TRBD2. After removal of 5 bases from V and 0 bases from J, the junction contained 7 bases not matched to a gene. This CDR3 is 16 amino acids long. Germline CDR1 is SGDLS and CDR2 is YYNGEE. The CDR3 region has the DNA TGTGCCAGCAGAATCGGGGAGGGTGCGAACACCGGGGAGCTGTTTTTT. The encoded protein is CASRIGEGANTGELFF. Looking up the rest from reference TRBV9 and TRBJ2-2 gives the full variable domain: DSGVTQTPKHLITATGQRVTLRCSPRSGDLSVYWYQQSLDQGLQFLIQYYNGEERAKGNILERFSAQQFPDLHSELNLSSLELGDSALYFCASRIGEGANTGELFFGEGSRLTVL.

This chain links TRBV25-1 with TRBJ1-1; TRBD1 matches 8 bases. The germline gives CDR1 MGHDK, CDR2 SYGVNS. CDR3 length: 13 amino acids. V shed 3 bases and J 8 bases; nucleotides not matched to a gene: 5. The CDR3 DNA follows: TGTGCCAGCAGTGAGGGGGACAGGCCCGAAGCTTTCTTT. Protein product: CASSEGDRPEAFF.

The CDR3 sequence: CSVPSVGGSPLHF. Here the CDR3 DNA reads TGCAGCGTCCCCTCGGTAGGGGGTTCACCCCTCCACTTT. The chain has TRBV29-1 and TRBJ1-6, with D perhaps TRBD1 (6 bases). Between the trimmed V and J ends, which lost 6 bases and 9 bases, there was a span of 15 bases. In germline, CDR1 is SQVTM, CDR2 ANQGSEA. This CDR3 is built from 13 residues.

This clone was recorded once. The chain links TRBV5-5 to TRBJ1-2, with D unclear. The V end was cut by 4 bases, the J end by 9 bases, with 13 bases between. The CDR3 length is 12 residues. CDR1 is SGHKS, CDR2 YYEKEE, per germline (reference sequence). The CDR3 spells CASSAGDPRYTF. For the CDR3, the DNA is TGTGCCAGCAGCGCCGGAGATCCCCGCTACACCTTC.

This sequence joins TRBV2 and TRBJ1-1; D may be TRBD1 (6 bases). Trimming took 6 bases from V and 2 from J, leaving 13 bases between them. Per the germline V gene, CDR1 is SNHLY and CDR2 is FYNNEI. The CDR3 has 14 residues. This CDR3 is CASRDGTPNTEAFF. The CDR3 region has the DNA TGTGCCAGCAGGGACGGGACACCAAACACTGAAGCTTTCTTT.

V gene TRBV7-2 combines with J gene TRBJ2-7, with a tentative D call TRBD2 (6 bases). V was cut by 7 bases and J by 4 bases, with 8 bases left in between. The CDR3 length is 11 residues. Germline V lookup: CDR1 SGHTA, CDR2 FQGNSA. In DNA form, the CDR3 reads TGTGCCAGCATGGGGGGTTACGAGCAGTACTTC. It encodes CASMGGYEQYF.

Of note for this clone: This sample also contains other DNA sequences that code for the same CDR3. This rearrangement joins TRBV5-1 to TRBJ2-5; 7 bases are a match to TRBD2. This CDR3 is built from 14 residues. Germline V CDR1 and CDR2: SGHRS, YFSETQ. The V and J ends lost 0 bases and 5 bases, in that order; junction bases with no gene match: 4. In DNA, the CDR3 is TGCGCCAGCAGCTTGGCGGGAGGCGATGAGACCCAGTACTTC. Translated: CASSLAGGDETQYF.

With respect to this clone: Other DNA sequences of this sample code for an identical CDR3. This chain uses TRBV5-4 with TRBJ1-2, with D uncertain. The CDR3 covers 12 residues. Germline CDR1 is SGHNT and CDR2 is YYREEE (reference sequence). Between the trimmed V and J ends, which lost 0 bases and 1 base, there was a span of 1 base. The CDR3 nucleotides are TGTGCCAGCAGCTTGGATAACTATGGCTACACCTTC. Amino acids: CASSLDNYGYTF.

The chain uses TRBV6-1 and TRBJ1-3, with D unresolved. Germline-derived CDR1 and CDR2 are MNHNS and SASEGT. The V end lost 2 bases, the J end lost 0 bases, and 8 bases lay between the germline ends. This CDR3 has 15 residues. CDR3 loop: CASSELQTSGNTIYF. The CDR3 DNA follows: TGTGCCAGCAGTGAATTACAGACCTCTGGAAACACCATATATTTT.

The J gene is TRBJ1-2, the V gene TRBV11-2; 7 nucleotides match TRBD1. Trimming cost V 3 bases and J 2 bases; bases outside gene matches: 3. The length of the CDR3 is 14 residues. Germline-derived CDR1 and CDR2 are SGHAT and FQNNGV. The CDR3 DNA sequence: TGTGCCAGCAGCTTTTCCAGGGGGAACTATGGCTACACCTTC. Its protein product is CASSFSRGNYGYTF.